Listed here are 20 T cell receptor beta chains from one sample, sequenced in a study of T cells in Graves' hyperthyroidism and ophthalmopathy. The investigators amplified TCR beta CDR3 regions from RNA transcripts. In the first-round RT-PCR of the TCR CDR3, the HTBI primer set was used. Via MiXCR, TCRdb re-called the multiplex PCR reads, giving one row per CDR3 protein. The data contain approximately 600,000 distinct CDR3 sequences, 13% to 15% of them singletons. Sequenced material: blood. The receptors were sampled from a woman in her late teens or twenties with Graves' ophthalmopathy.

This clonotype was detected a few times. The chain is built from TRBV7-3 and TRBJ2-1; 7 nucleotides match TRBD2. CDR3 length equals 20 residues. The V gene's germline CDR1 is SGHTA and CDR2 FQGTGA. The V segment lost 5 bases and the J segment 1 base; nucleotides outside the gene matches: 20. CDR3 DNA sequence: TGTGCCAGCAGCCCAGGACACAGACTAGCAGTAGAGAAATCCTACAATGAGCAGTTCTTC. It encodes CASSPGHRLAVEKSYNEQFF.

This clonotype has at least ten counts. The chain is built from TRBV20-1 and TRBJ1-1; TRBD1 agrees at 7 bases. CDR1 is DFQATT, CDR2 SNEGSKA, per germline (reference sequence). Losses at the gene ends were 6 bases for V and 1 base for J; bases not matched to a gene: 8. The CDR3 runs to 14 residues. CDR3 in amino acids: CSALQQGSNTEAFF. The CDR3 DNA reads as TGCAGTGCGCTTCAACAGGGGTCGAACACTGAAGCTTTCTTT.

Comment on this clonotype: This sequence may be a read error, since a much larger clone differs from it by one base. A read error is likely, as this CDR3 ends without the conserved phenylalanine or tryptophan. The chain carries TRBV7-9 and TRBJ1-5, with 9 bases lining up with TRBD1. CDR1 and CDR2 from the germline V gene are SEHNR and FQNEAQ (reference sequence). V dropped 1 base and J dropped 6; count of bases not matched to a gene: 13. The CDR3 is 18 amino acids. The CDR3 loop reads CASSLEATGTGTFQPQHL. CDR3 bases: TGTGCCAGCAGCTTAGAGGCGACCGGGACAGGGACTTTTCAGCCCCAGCATTTA.

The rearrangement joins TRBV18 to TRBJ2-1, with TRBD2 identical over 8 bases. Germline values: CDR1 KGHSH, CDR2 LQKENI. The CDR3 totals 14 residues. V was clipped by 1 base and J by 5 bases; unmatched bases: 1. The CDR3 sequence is CASSPQLADNEQFF. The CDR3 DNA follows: TGTGCCAGCTCACCACAACTAGCGGACAATGAGCAGTTCTTC.

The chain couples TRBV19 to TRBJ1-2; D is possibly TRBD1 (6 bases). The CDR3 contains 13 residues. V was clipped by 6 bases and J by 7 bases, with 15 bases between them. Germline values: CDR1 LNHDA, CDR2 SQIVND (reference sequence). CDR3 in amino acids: CASRNRERLGYTF. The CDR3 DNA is TGTGCCAGTAGGAACAGGGAACGACTTGGCTACACCTTC.

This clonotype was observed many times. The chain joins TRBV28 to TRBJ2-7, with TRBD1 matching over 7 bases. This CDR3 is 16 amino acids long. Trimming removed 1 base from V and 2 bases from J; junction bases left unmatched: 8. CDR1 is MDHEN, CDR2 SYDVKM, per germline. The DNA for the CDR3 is TGTGCCAGCAGTTTATTCCCCACAGGGGCCCCCTACGAGCAGTACTTC. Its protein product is CASSLFPTGAPYEQYF.

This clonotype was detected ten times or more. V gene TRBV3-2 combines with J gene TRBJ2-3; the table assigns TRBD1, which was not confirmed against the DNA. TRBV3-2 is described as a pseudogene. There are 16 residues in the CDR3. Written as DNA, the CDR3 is TGTGCCAGCAGACGGACAAGGGGCGACGGCACAGATACGCAGTATTTT. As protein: CASRRTRGDGTDTQYF.

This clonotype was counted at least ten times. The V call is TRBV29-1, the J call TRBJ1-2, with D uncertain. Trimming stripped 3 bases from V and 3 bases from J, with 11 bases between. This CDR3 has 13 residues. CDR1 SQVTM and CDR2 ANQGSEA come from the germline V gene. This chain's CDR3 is CSVDSQLYYGYTF. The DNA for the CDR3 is TGCAGCGTTGACTCACAACTATACTATGGCTACACCTTC.

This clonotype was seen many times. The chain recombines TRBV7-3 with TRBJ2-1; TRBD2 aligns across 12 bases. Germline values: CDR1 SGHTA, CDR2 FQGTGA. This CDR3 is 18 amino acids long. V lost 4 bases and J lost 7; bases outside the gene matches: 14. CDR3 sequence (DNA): TGTGCCAGCAGCTCCATACGACTAGCGGGAGCTACGCTGAATGAGCAGTTCTTC. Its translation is CASSSIRLAGATLNEQFF.

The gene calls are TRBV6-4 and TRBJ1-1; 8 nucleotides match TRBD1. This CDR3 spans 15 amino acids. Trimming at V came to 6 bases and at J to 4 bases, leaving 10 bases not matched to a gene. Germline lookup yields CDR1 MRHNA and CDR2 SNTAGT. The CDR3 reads CASSFRGRAGTEAFF. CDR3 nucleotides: TGTGCCAGCAGCTTCAGGGGGCGCGCGGGCACTGAAGCTTTCTTT.

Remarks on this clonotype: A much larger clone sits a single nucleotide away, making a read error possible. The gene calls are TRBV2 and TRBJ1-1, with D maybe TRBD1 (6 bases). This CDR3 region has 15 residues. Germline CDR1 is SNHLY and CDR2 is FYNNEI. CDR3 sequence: CASSSRVRGDTVAFF. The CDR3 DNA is TGTGCCAGCAGTTCTAGGGTTCGGGGGGACACTGTAGCTTTCTTT.

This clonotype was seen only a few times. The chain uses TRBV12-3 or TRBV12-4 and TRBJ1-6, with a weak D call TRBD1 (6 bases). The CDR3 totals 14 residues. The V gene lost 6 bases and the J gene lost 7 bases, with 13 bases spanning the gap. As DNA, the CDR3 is TGTGCCAGCAGGCCCCACAGGGCCAATTCACCCCTCCACTTT. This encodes CASRPHRANSPLHF.

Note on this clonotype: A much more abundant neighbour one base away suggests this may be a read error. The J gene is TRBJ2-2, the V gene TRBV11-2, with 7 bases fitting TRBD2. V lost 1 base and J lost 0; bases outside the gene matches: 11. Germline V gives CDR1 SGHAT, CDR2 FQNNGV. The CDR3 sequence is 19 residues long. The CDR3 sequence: CASSLGLAVWIPNTGELFF. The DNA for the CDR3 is TGTGCCAGCAGCTTAGGTCTAGCGGTTTGGATTCCGAACACCGGGGAGCTGTTTTTT.

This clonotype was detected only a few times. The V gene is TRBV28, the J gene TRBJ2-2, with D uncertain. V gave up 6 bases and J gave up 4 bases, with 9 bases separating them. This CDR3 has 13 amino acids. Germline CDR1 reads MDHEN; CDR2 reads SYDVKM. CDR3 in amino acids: CASSLTATGELFF. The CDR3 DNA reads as TGTGCCAGCAGCCTCACCGCCACCGGGGAGCTGTTTTTT.

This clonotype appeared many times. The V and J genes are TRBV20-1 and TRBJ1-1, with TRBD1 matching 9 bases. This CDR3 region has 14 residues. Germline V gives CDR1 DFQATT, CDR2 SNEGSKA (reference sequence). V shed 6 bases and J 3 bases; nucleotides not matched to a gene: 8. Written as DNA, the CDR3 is TGCAGTGCCGACAGGGGGTTTGGGGACACTGAAGCTTTCTTT. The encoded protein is CSADRGFGDTEAFF.

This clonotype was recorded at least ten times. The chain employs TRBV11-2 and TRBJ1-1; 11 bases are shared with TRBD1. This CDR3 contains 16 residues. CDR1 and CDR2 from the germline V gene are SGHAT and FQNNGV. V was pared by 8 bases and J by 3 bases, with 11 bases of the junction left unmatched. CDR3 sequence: CASERTGGRRDTEAFF. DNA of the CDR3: TGTGCCAGCGAACGGACAGGGGGCAGGCGGGACACTGAAGCTTTCTTT.

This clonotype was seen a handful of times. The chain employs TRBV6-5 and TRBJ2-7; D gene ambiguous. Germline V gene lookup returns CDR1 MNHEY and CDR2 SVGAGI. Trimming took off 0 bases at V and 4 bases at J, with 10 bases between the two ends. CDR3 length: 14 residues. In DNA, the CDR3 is TGTGCCAGCAGTTACTCGATAGAAGGATACGAGCAGTACTTC. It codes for CASSYSIEGYEQYF.

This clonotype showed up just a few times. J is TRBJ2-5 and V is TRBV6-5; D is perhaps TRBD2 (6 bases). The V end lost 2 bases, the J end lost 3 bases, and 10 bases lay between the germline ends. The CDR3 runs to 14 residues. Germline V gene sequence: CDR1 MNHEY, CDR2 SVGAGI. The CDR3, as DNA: TGTGCCAGCAGTTACGATGCTAGCGAAGAGACCCAGTACTTC. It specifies CASSYDASEETQYF.

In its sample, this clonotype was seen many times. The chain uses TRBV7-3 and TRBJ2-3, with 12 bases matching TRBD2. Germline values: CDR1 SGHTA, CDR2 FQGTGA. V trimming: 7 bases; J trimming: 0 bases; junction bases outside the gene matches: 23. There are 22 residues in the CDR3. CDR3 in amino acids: CASTNYVPGVTGTSGSTDTQYF. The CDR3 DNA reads TGTGCCAGCACCAACTATGTCCCGGGGGTCACCGGGACTAGCGGGAGCACAGATACGCAGTATTTT.

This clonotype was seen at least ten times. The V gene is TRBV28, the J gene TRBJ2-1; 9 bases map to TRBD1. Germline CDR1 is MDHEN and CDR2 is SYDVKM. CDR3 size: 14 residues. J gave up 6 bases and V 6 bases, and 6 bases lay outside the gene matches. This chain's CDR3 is CASSGTGYRNEQFF. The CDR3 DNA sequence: TGTGCCAGCAGCGGGACAGGGTATCGCAATGAGCAGTTCTTC.